The entry below gives a single T cell receptor (beta chain) sequence along with its context. The sample originates from a study of blood T cell repertoires in COVID-19. Generated by immunoSEQ multiplex PCR, the TCRdb table keeps only in-frame clones and is missing some. Of 80,000 to 100,000 clones listed, 75% to 90% were seen once; the top ten hold approximately 2.9%. The CDR3 runs 16 residues. V was clipped by 5 bases and J by 4 bases, with 20 bases between them. The V gene's germline CDR1 is SGHTA and CDR2 FQGTGA. The J gene is TRBJ2-5, the V gene TRBV7-3, with D tentatively TRBD1 (6 bases). The sequenced sample consisted of peripheral blood. The origin of this receptor is a woman aged 50 to 60 with active or convalescent COVID-19. The CDR3, as DNA: TGTGCCAGCAGCGTCGCGGGTTGGGGGCAGGGAGAGACCCAGTACTTC. Protein product: CASSVAGWGQGETQYF.